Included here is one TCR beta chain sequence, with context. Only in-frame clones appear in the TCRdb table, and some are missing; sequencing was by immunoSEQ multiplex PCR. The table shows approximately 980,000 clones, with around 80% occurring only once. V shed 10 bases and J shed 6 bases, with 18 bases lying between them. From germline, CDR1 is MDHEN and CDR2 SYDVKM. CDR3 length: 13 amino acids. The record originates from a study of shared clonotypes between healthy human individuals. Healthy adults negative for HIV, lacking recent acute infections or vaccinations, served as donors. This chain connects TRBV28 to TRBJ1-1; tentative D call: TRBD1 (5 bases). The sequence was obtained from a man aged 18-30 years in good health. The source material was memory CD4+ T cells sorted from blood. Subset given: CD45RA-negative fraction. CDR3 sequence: CAIGHGTSPEAFF. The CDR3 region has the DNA TGTGCCATAGGACATGGGACTAGCCCTGAAGCTTTCTTT.